This TCR beta chain stems from a study of human T cells and chemical hapten exposure. Study-wide context: Among samples, TCR yields varied mainly because of small differences in pooled library volume.

Study-level findings and limits: With regard to DPC sensitization, TCRs above 1 in 1000 frequency did not change.

Time point defined: healthy volunteer bleed at 2 weeks. Total RNA was isolated from whole blood that had not been fractionated. This clonotype was detected only a few times. Its specificity is unknown. The library put unique molecular identifiers onto individual cDNA molecules. Authors' analysis steps: Individual samples carried between roughly 23,224 and 700,000 TCRs, with 95,638 as the median. TCRdb used MiXCR to reprocess the RACE reads, holding one entry per CDR3 protein. TCRdb, not the authors, supplied the V and J calls. The data contain 100,000 to 150,000 distinct CDR3 sequences, about 9.4% of them singletons. J lost 7 bases, V lost 4 bases, and 12 bases had no gene match. Germline V gene data show CDR1 as MGHRA and CDR2 as YSYEKL. CDR3 size: 16 residues.

Sequencing input: whole blood. The rearrangement links TRBV4-1 to TRBJ1-4; 7 bases match TRBD1. The TCR originated in a male donor in good health. Some clones in this sample may be carry-over from other donors' samples. The CDR3 DNA reads as TGCGCCAGCAGCCTCGGGACAGCCCGAGGAGGTGAAAAACTGTTTTTT. Translating it yields CASSLGTARGGEKLFF.